This T cell receptor beta chain comes out of a study of control samples from healthy donors and cancer patients. The V segment lost 5 bases and the J segment 1 base; nucleotides outside the gene matches: 6. The CDR3 length is 15 residues. The germline CDR1 and CDR2 sequences are SEHNR and FQNEAQ (reference sequence). Sequencing used immunoSEQ multiplex PCR; TCRdb keeps in-frame clones, though not all of them. The sample includes just over 150,000 clones, 85% to 95% of them seen just once. The sample comprised blood. The source is a man in his forties or fifties in good health. The rearrangement uses TRBV7-9 and TRBJ1-1; 8 nucleotides align to TRBD1. The CDR3 DNA sequence: TGTGCCAGCAGCCCGGCCGGGACAGGGAACACTGAAGCTTTCTTT. Its protein is CASSPAGTGNTEAFF.